This TCR beta chain was found in a study of blood T cell repertoires in COVID-19. Study context: COVID-19 samples from acute and convalescent phases originated in the United States, Italy and Spain. From T cells, B-cell-depleted T cells, or PBMCs came the material, which was cDNA or gDNA.

As regards this clone: The junction departs from germline at one end; a sequencing error may be responsible.

Per germline, CDR1 SSHAT and CDR2 FNYEAQ (reference sequence). There are 18 residues in the CDR3. Some clones are missing from TCRdb's copy, which holds only in-frame ones; the method was immunoSEQ multiplex PCR. The sample shows 350,000 to 400,000 clones, around 89% of them seen only once. Categorization into cohorts depended on clinical history that participants reported. Sequencing was done on a sample of PBMCs or T cells enriched from blood (not recorded which). This TCR derives from a woman aged 18-29 years who had recovered from COVID-19. J is TRBJ2-5 and V is TRBV7-7; D perhaps matches TRBD2 (5 bases). CDR3 protein: CASSLGSTPGFYGETQYF. The CDR3 bases are TGTGCTAGCAGCTTGGGATCCACCCCGGGGTTCTATGGGGAGACCCAGTACTTC.